This is a list of T cell receptor beta chains from one sample in a study of cytomegalovirus exposure and HLA in healthy donors. The data were produced by immunoSEQ multiplex PCR, yet TCRdb's version contains in-frame clones alone and is incomplete. The sample has approximately 170,000 clones. Sample: PBMCs. All receptors come from a woman aged 18 to 35 in good health and CMV-seropositive. The CDR3 runs from the conserved cysteine through the conserved F or W. D genes are given only for firm matches.

TRBV5-1	TRBD1	TRBJ2-5	CASSLALQGAEETQYF	TGCGCCAGCAGCTTGGCCCTCCAGGGGGCTGAGGAGACCCAGTACTTC
TRBV6-1	.	TRBJ2-2	CASKGAGNTGELFF	TGTGCCAGCAAAGGGGCCGGGAACACCGGGGAGCTGTTTTTT
TRBV29-1	.	TRBJ2-6	CSVLSGANVLTF	TGCAGCGTCCTCTCTGGGGCCAACGTCCTGACTTTC
TRBV9	TRBD1	TRBJ1-2	CASSASEQGGGYTF	TGTGCCAGCAGCGCCTCAGAGCAGGGGGGCGGCTACACCTTC
TRBV4-1	TRBD2	TRBJ2-1	CASSQPPAGGVEQFF	TGCGCCAGCAGCCAACCCCCCGCGGGGGGAGTTGAGCAGTTCTTC
TRBV7-2	.	TRBJ2-7	CASSLAQLEQYF	TGTGCCAGCAGCTTAGCGCAACTCGAGCAGTACTTC
TRBV5-6	.	TRBJ2-7	CASSGGGGSGYEQYF	TGTGCCAGCAGCGGGGGTGGGGGGAGCGGTTACGAGCAGTACTTC
TRBV4-1	.	TRBJ1-5	CASSQGKGLREEQPQHF	TGCGCCAGCAGCCAAGGAAAGGGGCTTCGGGAGGAGCAGCCCCAGCATTTT
TRBV5-1	.	TRBJ2-3	CASSLAGGTDTQYF	TGCGCCAGCAGCTTGGCCGGGGGCACAGATACGCAGTATTTT
TRBV11-1	.	TRBJ2-6	CASSRGARTGANVLTF	TGTGCCAGCAGCCGTGGAGCGAGGACTGGGGCCAACGTCCTGACTTTC
TRBV6-4	.	TRBJ1-1	CASSDSGEATEAFF	TGTGCCAGCAGTGACTCTGGGGAGGCCACTGAAGCTTTCTTT
TRBV7-9	TRBD1	TRBJ2-2	CASATGGNAGELFF	TGTGCCAGCGCGACAGGGGGCAATGCCGGGGAGCTGTTTTTT
TRBV4-3	TRBD2	TRBJ2-3	CASSHNLAGVGADTQYF	TGCGCCAGCAGCCACAATCTAGCGGGGGTTGGGGCAGATACGCAGTATTTT
TRBV11-2	.	TRBJ2-2	CASSLVTGELFF	TGTGCCAGCAGCTTAGTAACCGGGGAGCTGTTTTTT
TRBV7-6	TRBD1	TRBJ2-1	CASSPALMTGDNEQFF	TGTGCCAGCAGCCCCGCCCTCATGACAGGGGACAATGAGCAGTTCTTC
TRBV13	TRBD2	TRBJ2-3	CASSFGTSGGVTDTQYF	TGTGCCAGCAGCTTTGGAACTAGCGGGGGGGTTACAGATACGCAGTATTTT
TRBV6-5	TRBD1	TRBJ2-7	CASSYSTGGFYEQYF	TGTGCCAGCAGTTACTCGACAGGGGGTTTCTACGAGCAGTACTTC
TRBV15	TRBD1	TRBJ2-3	CATREGAGDPNTQYF	TGTGCCACTCGAGAGGGGGCAGGTGATCCTAATACGCAGTATTTT
TRBV9	TRBD2	TRBJ2-7	CASSAQGLAGAEGHEQYF	TGTGCCAGCAGCGCTCAAGGACTAGCGGGGGCCGAAGGCCACGAGCAGTACTTC
TRBV5-4	TRBD2	TRBJ2-2	CASSVAPGGGTGELFF	TGTGCCAGCAGCGTGGCGCCGGGGGGGGGAACCGGGGAGCTGTTTTTT
TRBV7-8	.	TRBJ1-3	CASSPRVRAAGNTIYF	TGTGCCAGCAGCCCACGGGTTCGAGCAGCTGGAAACACCATATATTTT
TRBV7-2	TRBD2	TRBJ2-5	CASSGGLAGGPGETQYF	TGTGCCAGCAGCGGGGGACTAGCGGGGGGGCCAGGGGAGACCCAGTACTTC
TRBV6-6	.	TRBJ1-5	CASSFSGGYQPQHF	TGTGCCAGCAGCTTTTCGGGGGGGTATCAGCCCCAGCATTTT
TRBV7-8	TRBD2	TRBJ2-3	CASTPAGRGGSTDTQYF	TGTGCCAGCACCCCCGCCGGGCGGGGGGGGTCCACAGATACGCAGTATTTT
TRBV7-8	TRBD1	TRBJ1-1	CASSLIPGGLNTEAFF	TGTGCCAGCAGCTTAATTCCAGGGGGCCTGAACACTGAAGCTTTCTTT
TRBV11-2	TRBD2	TRBJ2-5	CASSLEGSGYEETQYF	TGTGCCAGCAGCTTAGAGGGTAGCGGGTACGAAGAGACCCAGTACTTC
TRBV5-4	.	TRBJ2-1	CATLSTGVGDEQFF	TGTGCCACCTTGTCAACGGGAGTTGGCGATGAGCAGTTCTTC
TRBV6-5	.	TRBJ2-3	CASSSIDTQYF	TGTGCCAGCAGTTCCATTGATACGCAGTATTTT
TRBV19	TRBD1	TRBJ1-2	CASSPRDRQDYGYTF	TGTGCCAGTAGTCCCCGGGACAGGCAGGACTATGGCTACACCTTC
TRBV5-8	.	TRBJ2-1	CASSLVHVISYNEQFF	TGTGCCAGCAGCTTGGTACACGTTATCTCCTACAATGAGCAGTTCTTC
TRBV19	TRBD2	TRBJ2-5	CASRWDYSQETQYF	TGTGCCAGTAGGTGGGACTATTCTCAAGAGACCCAGTACTTC
TRBV5-1	TRBD1	TRBJ1-2	CASSWDRWRDGYTF	TGCGCCAGCTCATGGGACAGGTGGAGGGATGGCTACACCTTC
TRBV30	.	TRBJ2-1	CAWSISGTRGSGEQFF	TGTGCCTGGAGTATCTCCGGGACAAGGGGCTCGGGTGAGCAGTTCTTC
TRBV14	TRBD2	TRBJ2-5	CASARGGIGQETQYF	TGTGCCAGTGCCCGGGGGGGGATTGGACAAGAGACCCAGTACTTC
TRBV18	.	TRBJ1-4	CASSPSWDTLNEKLFF	TGTGCCAGCTCTCCTTCGTGGGACACCCTGAATGAAAAACTGTTTTTT
TRBV10-2	.	TRBJ2-7	CASSAGDRYEQYF	TGCGCCAGCAGTGCGGGGGATCGGTACGAGCAGTACTTC
TRBV5-6	.	TRBJ2-5	CASSLVGGKTQYF	TGTGCCAGCAGCTTGGTTGGCGGGAAGACCCAGTACTTC
TRBV4-1	TRBD2	TRBJ2-1	CASSPGLAGSSSYNEQFF	TGCGCCAGCAGCCCGGGACTAGCGGGATCGAGCTCCTACAATGAGCAGTTCTTC
TRBV9	.	TRBJ1-2	CASSDPRLDSAYRGYTF	TGTGCCAGCAGCGACCCCCGTCTAGACAGTGCCTACCGGGGCTACACCTTC
TRBV7-9	TRBD1	TRBJ2-2	CASSRPTGGDTGELFF	TGTGCCAGCAGCCGTCCGACAGGGGGGGACACCGGGGAGCTGTTTTTT
TRBV5-1	.	TRBJ1-2	CASSPLQINYGYTF	TGCGCCAGCAGCCCGCTACAGATTAACTATGGCTACACCTTC
TRBV6-5	.	TRBJ1-6	CARSYSSDSNSPLHF	TGTGCCCGCAGTTACTCGTCGGACAGTAATTCACCCCTCCACTTT
TRBV5-1	TRBD2	TRBJ2-1	CASSSGLQLEYNEQFF	TGCGCCAGCAGCTCGGGACTACAGTTAGAATACAATGAGCAGTTCTTC
TRBV4-3	.	TRBJ2-6	CASSQDAGSGANVLTF	TGCGCCAGCAGCCAAGACGCAGGCTCTGGGGCCAACGTCCTGACTTTC
TRBV6-5	TRBD2	TRBJ2-1	CASKNSGGIFSEQFF	TGTGCCAGCAAAAATAGCGGGGGGATCTTCTCTGAGCAGTTCTTC
TRBV2	TRBD2	TRBJ2-1	CASRVASGSPQFF	TGTGCCAGCAGGGTCGCTAGCGGGAGTCCGCAGTTCTTC